This T cell receptor beta chain was identified during a study of T cells in Graves' hyperthyroidism and ophthalmopathy. Deletions cut 6 bases from V and 2 bases from J, with 13 bases between. The germline V gene has CDR1 MNHEY and CDR2 SVGEGT. The CDR3 has 14 amino acids. This clonotype has a count of ten or more. Stable Graves' hyperthyroidism denoted no ophthalmopathy progression over 18 months. Used for diagnoses were clinical symptoms, serum thyroxine and TRAb, thyroid ultrasound and orbital computed tomography. Amplification of TCR beta CDR3 regions was performed using RNA transcripts as template. The TCR CDR3 was amplified in a first-round RT-PCR using the HTBI primer set. TCRdb re-called the multiplex PCR reads with MiXCR, one entry per CDR3 protein. The sample carries around 340,000 distinct CDR3 sequences, over 11% recorded once.

The TCR was taken from a woman aged 25 to 39 with Graves' hyperthyroidism. V and J are TRBV6-2 or TRBV6-3 and TRBJ1-1; maybe TRBD1 (6 bases). The sequencing input was blood. The CDR3 loop is CASRWTASNTEAFF. CDR3 nucleotides: TGTGCCAGCAGGTGGACAGCCAGTAACACTGAAGCTTTCTTT.